Below are 19 T cell receptor beta chains sequenced from a single sample in a study of beta chain features in type 1 diabetes. The study, taken as a whole, reports: TCRB CDR3 length was moderately but significantly reduced in all four CD4+ subsets of Type 1 diabetes patients.

The antigens these receptors bind are not known. Expressed TCRB transcripts got sequenced, as all isolated RNA was reverse transcribed. Profiling relied on immunoSEQ multiplex PCR, and the TCRdb table lists in-frame clones only, not all of them. The sample has a few hundred thousand clones, approximately 24% seen once. Sequenced material: naive CD4+ T cells from blood. The source is a woman younger than 45 with type 1 diabetes.

This clone appeared a few times. This chain connects TRBV28 to TRBJ2-7, with 7 bases that match TRBD1. Losses at the gene ends were 8 bases for V and 2 bases for J; bases not matched to a gene: 18. The CDR3 has 17 residues. From germline, CDR1 is MDHEN and CDR2 SYDVKM. The CDR3 DNA reads as TGTGCCAGCGGTTATAAAAAACGCCGGGACAGCCCCTACGAGCAGTACTTC. Translating it yields CASGYKKRRDSPYEQYF.

The chain carries TRBV5-4 and TRBJ2-3; 11 nucleotides agree with TRBD2. V was clipped by 5 bases and J by 4 bases; unmatched bases: 3. In germline, CDR1 is SGHNT, CDR2 YYREEE (reference sequence). CDR3 length: 14 amino acids. The CDR3 DNA is TGTGCCAGCAGGGGGACTAGCGGATCAGATACGCAGTATTTT. The encoded protein is CASRGTSGSDTQYF.

Regarding this clone: Compared with germline, one end of the junction differs, possibly owing to a read error. The chain recombines TRBV5-6 with TRBJ2-7; 8 bases line up with TRBD2. CDR3 length: 14 amino acids. CDR1 and CDR2 from the germline V gene are SGHDT and YYEEEE. CDR3 nucleotide sequence: TGTGCCAGCAGCTTGTTTGGCGCGGGAGGCCCCCCGGACTTC. Encoded protein: CASSLFGAGGPPDF.

This clone occurred a few times. The J gene is TRBJ1-1, the V gene TRBV19, with TRBD1 as a possible D gene (5 bases). There are 13 residues in the CDR3. Per the germline V gene, CDR1 is LNHDA and CDR2 is SQIVND (reference sequence). Trimming cost V 3 bases and J 1 base, with 6 bases left between them. The CDR3 DNA reads as TGTGCCAGTAGTATCGACAGGAACACTGAAGCTTTCTTT. It codes for CASSIDRNTEAFF.

This clone has just a few counts. V and J are TRBV30 and TRBJ2-7, with 9 bases that match TRBD1. Germline loops: CDR1 GTSNPN, CDR2 SVGIG (reference sequence). The CDR3 runs 12 residues. V shed 8 bases, J shed 4 bases, and the junction held 6 bases outside the gene matches. The CDR3 sequence is CAGRDRVYEQYF. The CDR3 DNA reads as TGTGCCGGCCGGGACAGGGTATACGAGCAGTACTTC.

The V and J genes are TRBV18 and TRBJ1-1, with TRBD1 matching over 8 bases. V gave up 5 bases and J gave up 0 bases; unmatched junction bases: 8. The germline V gene has CDR1 KGHSH and CDR2 LQKENI. This CDR3 is built from 16 residues. DNA of the CDR3: TGTGCCAGCTCATATGGGACAGGTACTTTGAACACTGAAGCTTTCTTT. It encodes CASSYGTGTLNTEAFF.

This clone was detected only a few times. V gene TRBV15 combines with J gene TRBJ2-3; 10 nucleotides align to TRBD2. Germline-derived CDR1 and CDR2 are LNHNV and YYDKDF (reference sequence). This CDR3 is built from 15 residues. J was trimmed by 2 bases and V by 3 bases; bases with no gene match: 2. CDR3 coding DNA: TGTGCCACCAGCAGGGGACTAGCGAACACAGATACGCAGTATTTT. Translating gives CATSRGLANTDTQYF.

This sequence joins TRBV9 and TRBJ2-1, with 10 bases that match TRBD2. The CDR3 is 15 amino acids. Germline loops: CDR1 SGDLS, CDR2 YYNGEE. The V and J ends lost 1 base and 9 bases, in that order; junction bases with no gene match: 7. The CDR3 nucleotides are TGTGCCAGCAGCGTAATAAGCGGGAGGGCCGCTGAGCAGTTCTTC. This sequence encodes CASSVISGRAAEQFF. The complete variable domain, with remaining parts taken from reference TRBV9 and TRBJ2-1, reads DSGVTQTPKHLITATGQRVTLRCSPRSGDLSVYWYQQSLDQGLQFLIQYYNGEERAKGNILERFSAQQFPDLHSELNLSSLELGDSALYFCASSVISGRAAEQFFGPGTRLTVL.

The gene calls are TRBV11-3 and TRBJ2-7; D is unclear. The CDR3 sequence is 15 residues long. V lost 6 bases and J 1 base, leaving 16 bases between the germline ends. Germline values: CDR1 SGHNT, CDR2 YENEEA. The DNA for the CDR3 is TGTGCCAGCAGTCGTACCGCCCCTAGGTCCTACGAGCAGTACTTC. It translates to CASSRTAPRSYEQYF.

The chain carries TRBV9 and TRBJ1-2; the D is unclear. The germline gives CDR1 SGDLS, CDR2 YYNGEE. The CDR3 runs 16 residues. The germline V and J ends were trimmed by 1 base and 0 bases, with 13 bases remaining between them. CDR3 nucleotide sequence: TGTGCCAGCAGCGTACTGAGTCAGGTTGCTAACTATGGCTACACCTTC. It is translated as CASSVLSQVANYGYTF.

This clone was seen a handful of times. The chain is built from TRBV6-5 and TRBJ1-2, with 8 bases matching TRBD1. Germline V lookup: CDR1 MNHEY, CDR2 SVGAGI. The V and J ends lost 5 bases and 8 bases, in that order; junction bases with no gene match: 1. The CDR3 is 11 amino acids. The CDR3 nucleotides are TGTGCCAGCAGTCCAGGGGGCGGCTACACCTTC. Translation: CASSPGGGYTF.

V is TRBV5-1 and J is TRBJ2-7; tentative D call: TRBD1 (6 bases). Between the trimmed V and J ends, which lost 4 bases and 4 bases, there was a span of 21 bases. The CDR3 is made up of 16 amino acids. Per germline, CDR1 SGHRS and CDR2 YFSETQ. The CDR3 spells CASSPGSRQASYEQYF. The CDR3 DNA follows: TGCGCCAGCAGCCCAGGCTCGCGACAGGCTTCGTACGAGCAGTACTTC.

The chain combines TRBV4-1 with TRBJ1-2, with D tentatively TRBD1 (6 bases). V was pared by 2 bases and J by 7 bases, with 17 bases between. CDR3 size: 15 residues. CDR1 is MGHRA and CDR2 is YSYEKL in the germline V gene. The CDR3 DNA follows: TGCGCCAGCAGCCAACCAACAGGGTATTCCGCTGGCTACACCTTC. Its protein is CASSQPTGYSAGYTF.

V and J are TRBV29-1 and TRBJ2-2; TRBD2 matches 10 bases. This CDR3 has 14 amino acids. V gave up 7 bases and J gave up 3 bases; unmatched junction bases: 5. CDR1 SQVTM and CDR2 ANQGSEA come from the germline V gene. The DNA for the CDR3 is TGCAGCGCGACACTAGCGGGATACACCGGGGAGCTGTTTTTT. Protein: CSATLAGYTGELFF.

This clone was seen more than once but under ten times. This chain uses TRBV28 with TRBJ2-7; possibly TRBD1 for D (5 bases). Deletions cut 6 bases from V and 9 bases from J, with 15 bases between. CDR1 and CDR2 (germline): MDHEN, SYDVKM. The CDR3 sequence is 12 residues long. Here the CDR3 reads CASRVLAGSQYF. The CDR3 nucleotides are TGTGCCAGCAGGGTCCTGGCAGGGTCGCAGTACTTC.

The V gene is TRBV5-1, the J gene TRBJ2-7, with 9 bases lining up with TRBD1. Germline CDR1 SGHRS, CDR2 YFSETQ. The V and J ends lost 0 bases and 6 bases, in that order; junction bases with no gene match: 7. The CDR3 consists of 15 residues. CDR3 amino acids: CASSLVGGQGVEQYF. As DNA, the CDR3 is TGCGCCAGCAGCTTGGTTGGGGGACAGGGCGTCGAGCAGTACTTC.

This clone was detected only a few times. The chain has TRBV23-1 and TRBJ2-7; the D gene is possibly TRBD2 (5 bases). TRBV23-1 is an ORF; its function is uncertain. The ends were cut back, 1 base at V and 3 bases at J, with 25 bases in the middle. The CDR3 has 19 residues. The CDR3 nucleotides are TGCGCCAGCAGTCAATTCGAGTATTGTACGAGGGCTCCTTACTACGAGCAGTACTTC. Translation: CASSQFEYCTRAPYYEQYF.

V gene TRBV30 combines with J gene TRBJ1-3; 7 bases line up with TRBD1. The CDR3 length is 13 residues. Per germline, CDR1 GTSNPN and CDR2 SVGIG (reference sequence). V was clipped by 4 bases and J by 0 bases; unmatched bases: 0. The DNA for the CDR3 is TGTGCCTGGACAGGGGGCTCTGGAAACACCATATATTTT. Amino acid sequence: CAWTGGSGNTIYF.

This clone has just a few counts. In DNA form, the CDR3 reads TGTGCCAGCAGCCCCTCTCCAGGGTCTACCTACGAGCAGTACTTC. This encodes CASSPSPGSTYEQYF. J is TRBJ2-7 and V is TRBV9; perhaps TRBD1 as D (5 bases). The V end was cut by 4 bases, the J end by 2 bases, with 16 bases between. The CDR3 is made up of 15 amino acids. CDR1 is SGDLS and CDR2 is YYNGEE in the germline V gene.